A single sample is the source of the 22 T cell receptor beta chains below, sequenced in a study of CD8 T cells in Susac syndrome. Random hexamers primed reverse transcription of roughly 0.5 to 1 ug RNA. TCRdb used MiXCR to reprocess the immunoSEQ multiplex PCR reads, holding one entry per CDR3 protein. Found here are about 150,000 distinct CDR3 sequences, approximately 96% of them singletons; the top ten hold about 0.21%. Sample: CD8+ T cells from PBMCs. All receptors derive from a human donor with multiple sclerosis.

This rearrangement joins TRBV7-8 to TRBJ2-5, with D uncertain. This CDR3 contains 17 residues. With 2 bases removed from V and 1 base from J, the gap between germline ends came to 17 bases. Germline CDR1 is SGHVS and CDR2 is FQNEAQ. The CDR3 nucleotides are TGTGCCAGCAGCTTAAGAACGTGGGGAAAACTCCAAGAGACCCAGTACTTC. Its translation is CASSLRTWGKLQETQYF.

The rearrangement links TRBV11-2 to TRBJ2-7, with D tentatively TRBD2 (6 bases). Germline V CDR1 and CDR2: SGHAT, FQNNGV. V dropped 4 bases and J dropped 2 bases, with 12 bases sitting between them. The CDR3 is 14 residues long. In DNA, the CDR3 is TGTGCCAGCAGCTCGGGGGACGGGGCCTACGAGCAGTACTTC. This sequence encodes CASSSGDGAYEQYF.

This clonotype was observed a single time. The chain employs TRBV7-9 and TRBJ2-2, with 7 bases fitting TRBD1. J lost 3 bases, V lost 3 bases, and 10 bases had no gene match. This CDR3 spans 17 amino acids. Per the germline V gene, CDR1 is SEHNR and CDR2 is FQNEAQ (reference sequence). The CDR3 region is CASSFPRQGSDTGELFF. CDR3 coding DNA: TGTGCCAGCAGCTTTCCTCGACAGGGTTCGGACACCGGGGAGCTGTTTTTT.

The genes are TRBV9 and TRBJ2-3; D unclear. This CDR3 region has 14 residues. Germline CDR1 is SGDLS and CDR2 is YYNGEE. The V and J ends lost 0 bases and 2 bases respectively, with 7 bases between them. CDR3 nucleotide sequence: TGTGCCAGCAGCGTAGCTGATTACACAGATACGCAGTATTTT. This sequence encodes CASSVADYTDTQYF. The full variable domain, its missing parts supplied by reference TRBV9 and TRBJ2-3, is DSGVTQTPKHLITATGQRVTLRCSPRSGDLSVYWYQQSLDQGLQFLIQYYNGEERAKGNILERFSAQQFPDLHSELNLSSLELGDSALYFCASSVADYTDTQYFGPGTRLTVL.

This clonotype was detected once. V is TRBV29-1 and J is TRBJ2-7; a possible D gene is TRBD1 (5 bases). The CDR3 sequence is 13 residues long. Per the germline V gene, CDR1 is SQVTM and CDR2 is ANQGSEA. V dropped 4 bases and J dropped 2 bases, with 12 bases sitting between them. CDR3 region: CSVVRTDTYEQYF. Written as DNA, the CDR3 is TGCAGCGTTGTTAGGACGGACACCTACGAGCAGTACTTC.

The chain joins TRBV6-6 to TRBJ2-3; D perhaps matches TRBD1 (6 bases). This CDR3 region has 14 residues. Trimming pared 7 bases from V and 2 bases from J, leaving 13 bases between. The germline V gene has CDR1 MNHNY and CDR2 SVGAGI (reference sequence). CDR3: CASTQDSNTDTQYF. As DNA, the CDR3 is TGTGCCAGCACCCAGGACAGTAACACAGATACGCAGTATTTT.

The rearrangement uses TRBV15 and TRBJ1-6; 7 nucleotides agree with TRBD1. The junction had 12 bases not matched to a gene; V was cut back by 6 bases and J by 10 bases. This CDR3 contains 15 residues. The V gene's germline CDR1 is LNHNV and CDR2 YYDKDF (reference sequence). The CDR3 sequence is CATRTESQGDSPLHF. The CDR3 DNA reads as TGTGCCACCAGAACAGAGAGCCAGGGGGACTCACCCCTCCACTTT.

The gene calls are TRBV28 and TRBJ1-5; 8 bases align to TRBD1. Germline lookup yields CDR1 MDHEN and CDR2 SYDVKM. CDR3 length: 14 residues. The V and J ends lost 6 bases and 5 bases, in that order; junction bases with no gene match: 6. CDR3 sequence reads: CASSRGQDDQPQHF. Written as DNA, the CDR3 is TGTGCCAGCAGCCGGGGACAGGACGATCAGCCCCAGCATTTT.

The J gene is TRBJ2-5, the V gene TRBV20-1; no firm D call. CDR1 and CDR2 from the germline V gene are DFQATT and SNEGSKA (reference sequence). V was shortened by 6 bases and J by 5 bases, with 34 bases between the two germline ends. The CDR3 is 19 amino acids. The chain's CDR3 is CSARFGMETKPVMIETQYF. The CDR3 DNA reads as TGCAGTGCCCGGTTCGGAATGGAAACTAAACCCGTGATGATTGAGACCCAGTACTTC.

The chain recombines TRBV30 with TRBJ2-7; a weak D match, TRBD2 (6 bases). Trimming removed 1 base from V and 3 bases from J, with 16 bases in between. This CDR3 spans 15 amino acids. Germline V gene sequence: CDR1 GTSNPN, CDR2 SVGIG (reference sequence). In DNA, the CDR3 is TGTGCCTGGAGTGCCCCGCACTTCGGGGGCTACGAGCAGTACTTC. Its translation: CAWSAPHFGGYEQYF.

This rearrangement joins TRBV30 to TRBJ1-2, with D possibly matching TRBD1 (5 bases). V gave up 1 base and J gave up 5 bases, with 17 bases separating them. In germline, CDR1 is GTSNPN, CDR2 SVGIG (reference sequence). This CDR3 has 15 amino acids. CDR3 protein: CAWSGGEAAGYGYTF. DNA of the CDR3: TGTGCCTGGAGTGGGGGCGAAGCTGCGGGATATGGCTACACCTTC.

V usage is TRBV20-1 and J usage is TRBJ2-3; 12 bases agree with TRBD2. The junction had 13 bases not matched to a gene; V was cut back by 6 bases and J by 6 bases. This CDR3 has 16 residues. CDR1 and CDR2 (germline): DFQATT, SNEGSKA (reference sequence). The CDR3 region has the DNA TGCAGTGCCAGGCGGCTACTAGCGGGGGGCTGGGATACGCAGTATTTT. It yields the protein CSARRLLAGGWDTQYF.

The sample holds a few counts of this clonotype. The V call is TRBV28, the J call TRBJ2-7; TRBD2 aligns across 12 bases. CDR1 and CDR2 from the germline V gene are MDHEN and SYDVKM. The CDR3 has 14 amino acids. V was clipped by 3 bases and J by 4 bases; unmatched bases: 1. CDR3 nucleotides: TGTGCCAGCAGTTTGGGACTAGCGGGTTACGAGCAGTACTTC. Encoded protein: CASSLGLAGYEQYF.

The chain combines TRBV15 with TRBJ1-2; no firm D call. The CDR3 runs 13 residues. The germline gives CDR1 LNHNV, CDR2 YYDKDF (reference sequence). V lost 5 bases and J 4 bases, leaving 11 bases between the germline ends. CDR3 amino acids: CATSGSEGYGYTF. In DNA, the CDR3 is TGTGCCACCAGCGGTAGCGAAGGCTATGGCTACACCTTC.

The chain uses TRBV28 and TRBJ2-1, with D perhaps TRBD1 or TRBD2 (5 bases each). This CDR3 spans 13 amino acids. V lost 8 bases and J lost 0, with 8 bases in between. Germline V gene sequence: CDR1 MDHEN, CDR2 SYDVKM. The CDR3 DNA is TGTGCCAGCGGGGGATTCTCCTACAATGAGCAGTTCTTC. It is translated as CASGGFSYNEQFF.

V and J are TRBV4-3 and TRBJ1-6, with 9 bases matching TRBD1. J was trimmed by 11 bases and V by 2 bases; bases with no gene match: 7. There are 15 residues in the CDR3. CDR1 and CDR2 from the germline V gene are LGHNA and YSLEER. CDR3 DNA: TGCGCCAGCAGCCAAACAACAGGGGGCAGAGCACCCCTCCACTTT. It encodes CASSQTTGGRAPLHF.

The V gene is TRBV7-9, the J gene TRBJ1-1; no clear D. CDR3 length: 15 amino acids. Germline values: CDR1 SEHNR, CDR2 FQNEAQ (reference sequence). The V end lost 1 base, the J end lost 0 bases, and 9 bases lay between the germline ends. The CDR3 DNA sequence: TGTGCCAGCAGCTTAGTACTTGCAATGAACACTGAAGCTTTCTTT. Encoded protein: CASSLVLAMNTEAFF.

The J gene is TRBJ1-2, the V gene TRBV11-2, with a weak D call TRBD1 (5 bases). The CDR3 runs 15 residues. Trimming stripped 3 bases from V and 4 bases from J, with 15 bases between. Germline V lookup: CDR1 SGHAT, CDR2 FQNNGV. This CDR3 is CASSLTVKGSYGYTF. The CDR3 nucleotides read TGTGCCAGCAGCTTGACGGTAAAGGGGTCCTATGGCTACACCTTC.

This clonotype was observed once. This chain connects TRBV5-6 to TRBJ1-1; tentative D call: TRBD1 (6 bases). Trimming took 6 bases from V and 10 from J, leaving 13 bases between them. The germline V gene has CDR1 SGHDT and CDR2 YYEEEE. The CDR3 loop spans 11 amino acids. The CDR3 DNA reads TGTGCCAGCACCCAGGGGATCACAGCTTTCTTT. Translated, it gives CASTQGITAFF.

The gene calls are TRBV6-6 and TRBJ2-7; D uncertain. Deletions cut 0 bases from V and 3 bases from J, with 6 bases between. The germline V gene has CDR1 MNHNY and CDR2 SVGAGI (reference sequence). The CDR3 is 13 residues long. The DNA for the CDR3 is TGTGCCAGCAGTTACTCAGGGAACTACGAGCAGTACTTC. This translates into CASSYSGNYEQYF.

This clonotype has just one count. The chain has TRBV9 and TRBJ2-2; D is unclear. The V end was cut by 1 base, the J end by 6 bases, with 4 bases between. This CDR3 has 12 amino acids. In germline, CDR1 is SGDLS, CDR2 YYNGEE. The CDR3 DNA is TGTGCCAGCAGCGTAACGTCCGGGGAGCTGTTTTTT. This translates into CASSVTSGELFF.

DNA of the CDR3: TGTGCCAGCAGTGGCAGGGCCGTATATGGCTACACCTTC. Residues: CASSGRAVYGYTF. The chain has TRBV2 and TRBJ1-2; tentatively, D is TRBD1 (5 bases). Germline V gene sequence: CDR1 SNHLY, CDR2 FYNNEI. CDR3 length: 13 residues. The V end lost 4 bases, the J end lost 5 bases, and 11 bases lay between the germline ends.